Listed below are T cell receptor beta chains from one sample, sequenced in a study of blood T cell repertoires in COVID-19. The assay was immunoSEQ multiplex PCR, and TCRdb's table has in-frame clones only and misses some. The sample lists around 160,000 clones, about 86% occurring once. The sequenced material came from peripheral blood. The receptors stem from a man younger than 35 with acute or convalescent COVID-19. Each CDR3 is given with its conserved first and last residue. The D gene is left open where the match is weak. Clone sizes are given selectively: once, few, many, or a class where the clone is expanded.

.	.	TRBV30	TRBJ2-1	CAWTPGGSYNEQFF	TGTGCCTGGACTCCCGGTGGCTCCTACAATGAGCAGTTCTTC
.	TRBD2	TRBV9	TRBJ2-1	CASSAERGGYNEQFF	TGTGCCAGCAGCGCAGAGCGGGGGGGCTACAATGAGCAGTTCTTC
.	.	TRBV29-1	TRBJ1-5	CSVTQGGGQPQHF	TGCAGCGTCACTCAGGGAGGTGGACAGCCCCAGCATTTT
.	TRBD1	TRBV5-4	TRBJ1-3	CASTRQGTGNTIYF	TGTGCCAGCACCAGACAGGGGACTGGAAACACCATATATTTT
.	TRBD2	TRBV7-8	TRBJ2-1	CASSIVVVAGAYNEQFF	TGTGCCAGCAGCATCGTTGTGGTAGCGGGGGCCTACAATGAGCAGTTCTTC
.	TRBD1	TRBV5-4	TRBJ1-4	CASSSDRVEKLFF	TGTGCCAGCAGCTCAGACAGGGTTGAAAAACTGTTTTTT
.	.	TRBV6-1	TRBJ1-1	CASSDRTGRRTEAFF	TGTGCCAGCAGTGACCGGACTGGACGGAGGACTGAAGCTTTCTTT
.	.	TRBV28	TRBJ1-5	CASSFFRGFVDQPQHF	TGTGCCAGCAGTTTTTTCAGGGGTTTTGTGGATCAGCCCCAGCATTTT
.	TRBD1	TRBV2	TRBJ1-5	CASREGQDSNQPQHF	TGTGCCAGCAGAGAGGGACAGGATAGCAATCAGCCCCAGCATTTT
.	.	TRBV7-3	TRBJ1-1	CASSSGQRNTEAFF	TGTGCCAGCAGCTCAGGACAGAGGAACACTGAAGCTTTCTTT
few	TRBD1	TRBV19	TRBJ2-1	CASSIRGGDEQFF	TGTGCCAGTAGTATCCGAGGGGGCGATGAGCAGTTCTTC
.	TRBD1	TRBV19	TRBJ2-2	CASSIARQGVGGELFF	TGTGCCAGTAGTATAGCCCGACAGGGGGTAGGCGGGGAGCTGTTTTTT
.	TRBD1	TRBV4-2	TRBJ2-6	CASSQDHDRGPSGANVLTF	TGTGCCAGCAGCCAAGATCACGACAGGGGGCCCTCTGGGGCCAACGTCCTGACTTTC
.	.	TRBV7-6	TRBJ2-7	CASSPLTSSYEQYF	TGTGCCAGCAGCCCGCTGACAAGCTCCTACGAGCAGTACTTC
.	.	TRBV6-5	TRBJ1-5	CASSPLAYSNQPQHF	TGTGCCAGCAGCCCCCTGGCATATAGCAATCAGCCCCAGCATTTT
.	.	TRBV2	TRBJ1-4	CASNDREKLFF	TGTGCCAGCAACGACAGAGAAAAACTGTTTTTT
.	.	TRBV21-1	TRBJ1-1	CASSKLTGQGSTEAFF	TGTGCCAGCAGCAAACTAACGGGACAGGGAAGCACTGAAGCTTTCTTT